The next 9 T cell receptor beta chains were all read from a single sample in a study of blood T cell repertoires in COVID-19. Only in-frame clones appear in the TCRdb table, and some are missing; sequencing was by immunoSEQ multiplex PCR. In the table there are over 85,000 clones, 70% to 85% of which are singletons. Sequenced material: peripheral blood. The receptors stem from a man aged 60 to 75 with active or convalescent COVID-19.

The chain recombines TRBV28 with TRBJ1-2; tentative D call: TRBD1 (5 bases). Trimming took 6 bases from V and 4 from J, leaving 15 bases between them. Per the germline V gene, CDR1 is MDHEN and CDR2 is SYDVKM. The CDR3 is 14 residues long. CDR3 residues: CASRDPDRVYGYTF. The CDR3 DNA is TGTGCCAGCAGGGACCCAGACAGAGTCTATGGCTACACCTTC.

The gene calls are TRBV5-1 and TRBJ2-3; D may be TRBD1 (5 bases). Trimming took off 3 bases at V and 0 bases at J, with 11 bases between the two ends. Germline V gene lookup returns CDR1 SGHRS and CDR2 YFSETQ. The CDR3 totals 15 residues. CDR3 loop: CASSSTGSSTDTQYF. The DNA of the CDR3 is TGCGCCAGCAGCTCCACAGGTTCGAGCACAGATACGCAGTATTTT.

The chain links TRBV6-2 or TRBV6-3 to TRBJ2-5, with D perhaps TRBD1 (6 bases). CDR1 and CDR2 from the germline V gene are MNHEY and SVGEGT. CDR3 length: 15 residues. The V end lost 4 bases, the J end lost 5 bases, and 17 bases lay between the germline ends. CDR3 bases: TGTGCCAGCAGTTTGGCAGGGGCTAGCCGGGAGACCCAGTACTTC. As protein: CASSLAGASRETQYF.

The CDR3 is CASLGQLNTGELFF. The CDR3 DNA sequence: TGTGCCAGCCTCGGACAGCTGAACACCGGGGAGCTGTTTTTT. This chain links TRBV6-6 with TRBJ2-2, with D possibly TRBD1 on 6 matching bases. Germline V gene data show CDR1 as MNHNY and CDR2 as SVGAGI (reference sequence). The CDR3 is 14 residues long. Trimming took off 8 bases at V and 1 base at J, with 11 bases between the two ends.

CDR3 protein: CASSSTARLSYEQYF. In nucleotides, the CDR3 is TGTGCCAGCAGTTCCACCGCTCGCCTATCCTACGAGCAGTACTTC. J is TRBJ2-7 and V is TRBV27; the D is unclear. V lost 4 bases and J 1 base, leaving 14 bases between the germline ends. CDR3 length equals 15 residues. Germline CDR1 reads MNHEY; CDR2 reads SMNVEV (reference sequence).

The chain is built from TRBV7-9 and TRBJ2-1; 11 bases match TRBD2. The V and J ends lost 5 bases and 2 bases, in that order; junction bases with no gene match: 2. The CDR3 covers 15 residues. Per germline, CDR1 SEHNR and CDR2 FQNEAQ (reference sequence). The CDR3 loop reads CASSKTSGTYNEQFF. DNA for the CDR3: TGTGCCAGCAGCAAGACTAGCGGGACCTACAATGAGCAGTTCTTC.

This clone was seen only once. In DNA form, the CDR3 reads TGTGCCAGCAGCTCGGACTCTGAGAATCAGCCCCAGCATTTT. Its translation: CASSSDSENQPQHF. The chain recombines TRBV5-6 with TRBJ1-5; no definite D call. This CDR3 spans 14 amino acids. V was clipped by 3 bases and J by 4 bases, with 11 bases between them. Germline loops: CDR1 SGHDT, CDR2 YYEEEE.

Here the CDR3 DNA reads TGTGCCAGCAGTCTCACAGTCCGCGGCAATCAGCCCCAGCATTTT. Translated, it gives CASSLTVRGNQPQHF. V gene TRBV28 combines with J gene TRBJ1-5; the D is unclear. CDR1 is MDHEN and CDR2 is SYDVKM in the germline V gene. The ends were cut back, 5 bases at V and 2 bases at J, with 13 bases in the middle. The CDR3 runs to 15 residues.

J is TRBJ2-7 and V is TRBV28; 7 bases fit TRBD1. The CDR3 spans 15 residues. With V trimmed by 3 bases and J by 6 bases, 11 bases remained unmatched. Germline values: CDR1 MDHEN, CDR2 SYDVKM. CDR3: CASSFRQGQGSEQYF. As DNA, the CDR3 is TGTGCCAGCAGTTTCCGACAGGGCCAAGGCTCCGAGCAGTACTTC.